This TCR beta chain was profiled in a study of Graves' ophthalmopathy and Graves' hyperthyroidism. The germline CDR1 and CDR2 sequences are DFQATT and SNEGSKA (reference sequence). The CDR3 is made up of 15 amino acids. Trimming removed 3 bases from V and 4 bases from J, with 15 bases in between. RNA transcripts yielded amplified TCR beta CDR3 regions. Second-round multiplex PCR came after a first-round RT-PCR that employed HTBI primers. Each CDR3 protein gets one entry after TCRdb re-called the multiplex PCR reads with MiXCR. Seen here are about 740,000 distinct CDR3 sequences, 35% to 50% observed once, and the top ten hold less than 55%. Study conclusions and caveats: With about 71% sensitivity and around 79% specificity, the model predicted ophthalmopathy progression.

Donors with ophthalmopathy: moderate-to-severe activity, CAS ≥3, NOSPECS ≥4, duration under 3 months. As to this clonotype: Its matching antigen is unknown. The conserved final phenylalanine or tryptophan is absent from the CDR3, which likely points to a read error.

The sequence was collected from an adult man with Graves' ophthalmopathy. The sequenced material came from peripheral blood. The chain links TRBV20-1 to TRBJ2-2; D is possibly TRBD2 (5 bases). This CDR3 is CSAREARWGTGELFS. The CDR3 nucleotides read TGCAGTGCTAGGGAGGCGCGCTGGGGCACCGGGGAGCTGTTTTCT.